One sample yielded the 27 T cell receptor beta chains listed below, sequenced in a study of blood T cell repertoires in COVID-19. Sequenced by immunoSEQ multiplex PCR; TCRdb stores in-frame clones only, minus some. The sample carries some 350,000 clones, over 75% recorded once. Sequenced: PBMCs or T cells enriched from blood (not recorded which). These receptors were taken from a man aged 25-40 years who had recovered from COVID-19.

V is TRBV19 and J is TRBJ2-5, with 9 bases aligning to TRBD1. The CDR3 is made up of 14 amino acids. Germline-derived CDR1 and CDR2 are LNHDA and SQIVND (reference sequence). Trimming cost V 6 bases and J 3 bases; bases outside gene matches: 5. Here the CDR3 reads CASSAGTGKETQYF. The CDR3 nucleotides read TGTGCCAGTAGCGCCGGGACAGGGAAAGAGACCCAGTACTTC.

This clone was seen once. The chain has TRBV20-1 and TRBJ2-1; D gene unclear. In germline, CDR1 is DFQATT, CDR2 SNEGSKA (reference sequence). The CDR3 spans 10 residues. Trimming pared 3 bases from V and 8 bases from J, leaving 5 bases between. CDR3 DNA sequence: TGCAGTGCTAGTCTCTATGAGCAGTTCTTC. This gives the protein CSASLYEQFF.

The rearrangement uses TRBV11-3 and TRBJ2-3; 10 bases line up with TRBD2. The germline V gene encodes CDR1 SGHNT and CDR2 YENEEA. J lost 3 bases, V lost 5 bases, and 8 bases had no gene match. The CDR3 runs 16 residues. Here the CDR3 DNA reads TGTGCCAGCAGCGCCTCAGCGGGGGGGCTTACAGATACGCAGTATTTT. This encodes CASSASAGGLTDTQYF.

The V gene is TRBV27, the J gene TRBJ1-2; D ambiguous. This CDR3 is 16 amino acids long. Germline V gives CDR1 MNHEY, CDR2 SMNVEV (reference sequence). Trimming cost V 0 bases and J 0 bases, with 11 bases left between them. The CDR3 nucleotides read TGTGCCAGCAGTTTATCGGCCGGACTCTCTAACTATGGCTACACCTTC. Translation: CASSLSAGLSNYGYTF.

The chain employs TRBV5-1 and TRBJ2-5; 9 bases match TRBD1. Germline loops: CDR1 SGHRS, CDR2 YFSETQ. CDR3 length: 16 residues. V was pared by 4 bases and J by 4 bases, with 11 bases of the junction left unmatched. The CDR3, as DNA: TGCGCCAGCAGCCCACAAGGGACAGGGTCGGGAGAGACCCAGTACTTC. It is translated as CASSPQGTGSGETQYF.

The rearrangement uses TRBV7-7 and TRBJ2-5; 8 bases align to TRBD2. The V gene end was trimmed by 3 bases and the J gene end by 4 bases; junction bases not matched to a gene: 10. The CDR3 has 16 residues. Germline V gives CDR1 SSHAT, CDR2 FNYEAQ (reference sequence). The CDR3 region has the DNA TGTGCCAGCAGCTTTTTGGCGGGGGGTGGATCAGAGACCCAGTACTTC. Protein sequence: CASSFLAGGGSETQYF.

V usage is TRBV6-2 or TRBV6-3 and J usage is TRBJ2-3; the match to TRBD2 covers 8 bases. V gave up 2 bases and J gave up 6 bases; unmatched junction bases: 7. Germline CDR1 and CDR2: MNHEY and SVGEGT. This CDR3 has 15 amino acids. The CDR3 nucleotides read TGTGCCAGCAGTTACCCGCGGGGGGAGGGGGATACGCAGTATTTT. Protein product: CASSYPRGEGDTQYF.

The gene calls are TRBV7-2 and TRBJ2-3; 9 bases map to TRBD2. Germline CDR1 reads SGHTA; CDR2 reads FQGNSA. Losses at the gene ends were 0 bases for V and 3 bases for J; bases not matched to a gene: 4. This CDR3 has 16 residues. This CDR3 reads CASSLASSGTTDTQYF. The CDR3 DNA sequence: TGTGCCAGCAGCTTAGCATCTAGCGGGACGACAGATACGCAGTATTTT.

This sequence joins TRBV4-2 and TRBJ1-4; D uncertain. Germline V gene sequence: CDR1 LGHNA, CDR2 YNFKEQ. Trimming cost V 6 bases and J 8 bases, with 13 bases left between them. The CDR3 covers 13 residues. The CDR3 bases are TGTGCCAGCAGAGAACTAAGCGAGGAAAAACTGTTTTTT. This gives the protein CASRELSEEKLFF.

This chain uses TRBV6-4 with TRBJ2-7; D may be TRBD1 (6 bases). Trimming shortened V by 8 bases and J by 2 bases, and 22 bases separated the two germline ends. The CDR3 is 16 residues long. Germline values: CDR1 MRHNA, CDR2 SNTAGT. The CDR3: CASGEPGVKCPYEQYF. CDR3 DNA: TGTGCCAGCGGGGAACCAGGGGTTAAATGTCCCTACGAGCAGTACTTC.

The count of this clone is one. J is TRBJ1-6 and V is TRBV6-4; TRBD1 matches 8 bases. V shed 6 bases, J shed 9 bases, and the junction held 4 bases outside the gene matches. Germline-derived CDR1 and CDR2 are MRHNA and SNTAGT. This CDR3 is built from 13 residues. This CDR3 is CASSGQGGSPLHF. CDR3 DNA sequence: TGTGCCAGCAGCGGACAGGGAGGTTCACCCCTCCACTTT.

The chain uses TRBV28 and TRBJ1-2; possibly TRBD1 for D (5 bases). This CDR3 contains 14 residues. V lost 3 bases, J lost 3 bases, and 11 bases lay in between. Germline values: CDR1 MDHEN, CDR2 SYDVKM. DNA for the CDR3: TGTGCCAGCAGTTTCTGGGGCGGGGACTATGGCTACACCTTC. This gives the protein CASSFWGGDYGYTF.

J is TRBJ1-4 and V is TRBV5-1; D ambiguous. The V gene's germline CDR1 is SGHRS and CDR2 YFSETQ. This CDR3 region has 13 residues. Trimming took off 5 bases at V and 7 bases at J, with 12 bases between the two ends. The CDR3 coding sequence is TGCGCCAGCAGTCTAAGCATAAGTGAAAAACTGTTTTTT. This sequence encodes CASSLSISEKLFF.

The chain links TRBV4-1 to TRBJ1-3; no reliable D call. The germline CDR1 and CDR2 sequences are MGHRA and YSYEKL. The length of the CDR3 is 15 residues. The V end lost 3 bases, the J end lost 0 bases, and 9 bases lay between the germline ends. The CDR3 protein is CASSQEGNSGNTIYF. In DNA, the CDR3 is TGCGCCAGCAGCCAGGAGGGAAACTCTGGAAACACCATATATTTT.

The chain is built from TRBV6-4 and TRBJ2-5, with 12 bases aligning to TRBD2. Germline lookup yields CDR1 MRHNA and CDR2 SNTAGT. Trimming cost V 6 bases and J 2 bases; bases outside gene matches: 7. The CDR3 is made up of 16 amino acids. CDR3 DNA: TGTGCCAGCAGCGAGACAGGACTAGCGGGGCAAGAGACCCAGTACTTC. Translating gives CASSETGLAGQETQYF.

The genes are TRBV12-3 or TRBV12-4 and TRBJ2-1, with TRBD1 matching 7 bases. The CDR3 loop spans 12 amino acids. The ends lost 6 bases at V and 11 bases at J; junction bases unmatched: 7. The CDR3 region has the DNA TGTGCCAGCAGCCTAGGGACAGACAAGCAGTTCTTC. It specifies CASSLGTDKQFF.

This clone was detected a few times. This chain connects TRBV6-6 to TRBJ1-5; TRBD1 matches 7 bases. There are 15 residues in the CDR3. The germline V gene has CDR1 MNHNY and CDR2 SVGAGI (reference sequence). Trimming cost V 2 bases and J 1 base; bases outside gene matches: 2. The chain's CDR3 is CASSYPGQSNQPQHF. In DNA, the CDR3 is TGTGCCAGCAGTTACCCGGGACAGAGCAATCAGCCCCAGCATTTT.

This chain uses TRBV4-2 with TRBJ1-1; D not certain. Germline values: CDR1 LGHNA, CDR2 YNFKEQ. CDR3 length: 15 amino acids. Between the trimmed V and J ends, which lost 0 bases and 0 bases, there was a span of 8 bases. The CDR3 loop is CASSQDLTVNTEAFF. The DNA for the CDR3 is TGTGCCAGCAGCCAAGATCTAACCGTGAACACTGAAGCTTTCTTT.

V gene TRBV7-2 combines with J gene TRBJ1-5; TRBD1 is a possible D gene (5 bases). The CDR3 length is 16 residues. Germline V gives CDR1 SGHTA, CDR2 FQGNSA. The ends were cut back, 1 base at V and 0 bases at J, with 10 bases in the middle. This CDR3 reads CASSLGTPNSNQPQHF. CDR3 in DNA: TGTGCCAGCAGCTTAGGGACACCCAATAGCAATCAGCCCCAGCATTTT.

The chain links TRBV2 to TRBJ1-6, with TRBD1 matching 7 bases. CDR1 and CDR2 (germline): SNHLY, FYNNEI. The V segment lost 8 bases and the J segment 3 bases; nucleotides outside the gene matches: 7. The CDR3 spans 15 residues. The CDR3 DNA reads TGTGCCAGCGGTGGACAGGCCCTCTATAATTCACCCCTCCACTTT. Its protein product is CASGGQALYNSPLHF.

The chain employs TRBV18 and TRBJ2-5, with TRBD1 identical over 7 bases. The CDR3 consists of 20 residues. Trimming at V came to 2 bases and at J to 2 bases, leaving 20 bases not matched to a gene. Germline V gene lookup returns CDR1 KGHSH and CDR2 LQKENI. The CDR3 DNA is TGTGCCAGCTCACCAAAATGGAGAGAACAGGGGAAGGGCCAACAAGAGACCCAGTACTTC. It is translated as CASSPKWREQGKGQQETQYF. The whole variable domain, filled in from reference TRBV18 and TRBJ2-5, reads NAGVMQNPRHLVRRRGQEARLRCSPMKGHSHVYWYRQLPEEGLKFMVYLQKENIIDESGMPKERFSAEFPKEGPSILRIQQVVRGDSAAYFCASSPKWREQGKGQQETQYFGPGTRLLVL.

This clone is a singleton in its sample. V gene TRBV28 combines with J gene TRBJ1-2; the D is unclear. Trimming removed 3 bases at V and 7 bases at J, with 12 bases between. The CDR3 spans 13 residues. Germline assignment: CDR1 MDHEN and CDR2 SYDVKM. The CDR3 loop is CASSFPEPLGYTF. The CDR3 nucleotides are TGTGCCAGCAGTTTCCCCGAGCCTCTTGGCTACACCTTC.

The chain employs TRBV6-5 and TRBJ1-6; 7 nucleotides align to TRBD1. After removal of 11 bases from V and 7 bases from J, the junction contained 14 bases not matched to a gene. The CDR3 sequence is 15 residues long. Germline V CDR1 and CDR2: MNHEY, SVGAGI. As DNA, the CDR3 is TGTGCCGCTAAGGGGACAGCCATTACAAATTCACCCCTCCACTTT. Amino acids: CAAKGTAITNSPLHF.

V usage is TRBV5-1 and J usage is TRBJ1-6; D uncertain. The germline V gene encodes CDR1 SGHRS and CDR2 YFSETQ. Deletions cut 0 bases from V and 0 bases from J, with 13 bases between. The CDR3 sequence is 18 residues long. The CDR3 spells CASSLVGSVSSYNSPLHF. In DNA, the CDR3 is TGCGCCAGCAGCTTGGTGGGCAGTGTTAGCTCCTATAATTCACCCCTCCACTTT.

J is TRBJ1-6 and V is TRBV5-4; 7 bases fit TRBD1. Trimming took 4 bases from V and 6 from J; bases not matched to a gene: 10. The CDR3 length is 16 residues. CDR1 and CDR2 from the germline V gene are SGHNT and YYREEE (reference sequence). CDR3 bases: TGTGCCAGCAGCGAGCACAGGGGTCCAAGTAATTCACCCCTCCACTTT. Its translation: CASSEHRGPSNSPLHF.

V is TRBV5-1 and J is TRBJ2-5, with TRBD2 matching over 9 bases. The V segment lost 2 bases and the J segment 2 bases; nucleotides outside the gene matches: 1. Per germline, CDR1 SGHRS and CDR2 YFSETQ. The length of the CDR3 is 14 residues. The CDR3 DNA reads TGCGCCAGCAGCTTTAGCGGGGGACAAGAGACCCAGTACTTC. Translation: CASSFSGGQETQYF. Based on the CDR3 plus reference TRBV5-1 and TRBJ2-5, the full variable domain is KAGVTQTPRYLIKTRGQQVTLSCSPISGHRSVSWYQQTPGQGLQFLFEYFSETQRNKGNFPGRFSGRQFSNSRSEMNVSTLELGDSALYLCASSFSGGQETQYFGPGTRLLVL.

This clone was seen once. This chain uses TRBV29-1 with TRBJ2-2, with a tentative D call TRBD2 (6 bases). Germline loops: CDR1 SQVTM, CDR2 ANQGSEA. The germline V and J ends were trimmed by 7 bases and 6 bases, with 15 bases remaining between them. The CDR3 has 13 residues. CDR3 region: CSARLEASGELFF. The CDR3 DNA follows: TGCAGCGCCAGACTAGAAGCGTCCGGGGAGCTGTTTTTT.